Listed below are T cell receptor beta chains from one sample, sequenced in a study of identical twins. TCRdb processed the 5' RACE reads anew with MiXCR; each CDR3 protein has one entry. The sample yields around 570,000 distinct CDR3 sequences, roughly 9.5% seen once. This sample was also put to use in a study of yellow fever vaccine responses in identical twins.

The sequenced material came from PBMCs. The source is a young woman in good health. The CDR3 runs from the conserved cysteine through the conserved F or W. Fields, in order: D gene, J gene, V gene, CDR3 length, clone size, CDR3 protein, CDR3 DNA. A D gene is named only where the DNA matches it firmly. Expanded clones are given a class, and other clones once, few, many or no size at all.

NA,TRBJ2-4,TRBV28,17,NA,CASSFYSVRGAKNIQYF,TGTGCCAGCAGTTTCTATTCGGTGCGGGGAGCCAAAAACATTCAGTACTTC
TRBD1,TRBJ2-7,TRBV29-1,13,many,CSVRDRGPYEQYF,TGCAGCGTTAGGGACAGGGGACCCTACGAGCAGTACTTC
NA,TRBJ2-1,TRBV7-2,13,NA,CASSRPGILEQFF,TGTGCCAGCAGCCGACCCGGGATACTTGAGCAGTTCTTC
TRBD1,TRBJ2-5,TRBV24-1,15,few,CATSDPTGGQETQYF,TGTGCCACCAGTGACCCAACAGGGGGCCAAGAGACCCAGTACTTC
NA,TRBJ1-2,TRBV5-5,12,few,CASNSEGYGYTF,TGTGCCAGCAACTCAGAGGGATATGGCTACACCTTC
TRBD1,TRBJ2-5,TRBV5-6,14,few,CASSRDRGGKTQYF,TGTGCCAGCAGCCGGGACAGGGGTGGAAAGACCCAGTACTTC
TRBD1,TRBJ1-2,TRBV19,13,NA,CASRRDRVNGYTF,TGTGCCAGTAGACGGGACAGGGTAAATGGCTACACCTTC
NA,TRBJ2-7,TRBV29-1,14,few,CSVVGWGVGYEQYF,TGCAGCGTTGTAGGTTGGGGGGTCGGGTACGAGCAGTACTTC
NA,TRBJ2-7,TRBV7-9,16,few,CASSSRTVSPYGEQYF,TGTGCCAGCAGCTCCAGGACAGTATCTCCGTACGGCGAGCAGTACTTC
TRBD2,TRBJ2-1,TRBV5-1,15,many,CASSFGGNSYNEQFF,TGCGCCAGCAGCTTCGGGGGGAACAGCTACAATGAGCAGTTCTTC
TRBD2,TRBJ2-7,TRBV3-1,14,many,CASSQLAVSYEQYF,TGTGCCAGCAGCCAGCTAGCGGTTAGCTACGAGCAGTACTTC
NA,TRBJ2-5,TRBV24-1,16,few,CATSDQGPREAETQYF,TGTGCCACCAGTGATCAAGGCCCCAGGGAGGCGGAGACCCAGTACTTC
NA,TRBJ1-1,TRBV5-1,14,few,CASSWGPPNTEAFF,TGCGCCAGCAGCTGGGGACCGCCAAACACTGAAGCTTTCTTT
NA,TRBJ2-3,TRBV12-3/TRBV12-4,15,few,CASSLRTVVGVTQYF,TGTGCCAGCAGTTTGCGGACAGTGGTGGGGGTTACGCAGTATTTT
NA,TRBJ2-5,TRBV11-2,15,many,CASSPSPDSSETQYF,TGTGCCAGCAGCCCATCACCTGACTCCAGTGAGACCCAGTACTTC
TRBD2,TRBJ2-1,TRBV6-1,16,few,CASRDQGLAYDNEQFF,TGTGCCAGCAGGGACCAGGGACTAGCCTACGACAATGAGCAGTTCTTC
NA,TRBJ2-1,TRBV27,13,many,CASSFTGLNEQFF,TGTGCCAGCAGTTTCACAGGGCTCAATGAGCAGTTCTTC
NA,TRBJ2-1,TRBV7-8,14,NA,CASSLGRVPNEQFF,TGTGCCAGCAGCTTAGGCAGGGTCCCCAATGAGCAGTTCTTC
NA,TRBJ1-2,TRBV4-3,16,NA,CASSQGYRGFNDGYTF,TGCGCCAGCAGCCAAGGCTATAGGGGATTCAATGATGGCTACACCTTC
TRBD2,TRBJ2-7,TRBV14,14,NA,CASRHSGGTGEQYF,TGTGCCAGCAGACATAGCGGGGGCACTGGTGAGCAGTACTTC
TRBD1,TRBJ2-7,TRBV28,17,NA,CASSFSGGQGLWYEQYF,TGTGCCAGCAGTTTCAGCGGGGGACAGGGGTTGTGGTACGAGCAGTACTTC
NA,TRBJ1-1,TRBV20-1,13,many,CSAPRTPNTEAFF,TGCAGTGCCCCAAGGACACCTAACACTGAAGCTTTCTTT
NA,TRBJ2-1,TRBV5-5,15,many,CASSFPGLLGNEQFF,TGTGCCAGCAGCTTCCCAGGGCTGCTGGGCAATGAGCAGTTCTTC
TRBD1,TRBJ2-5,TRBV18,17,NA,CASSPTGAGGWGETQYF,TGTGCCAGCTCACCAACCGGCGCAGGGGGATGGGGAGAGACCCAGTACTTC
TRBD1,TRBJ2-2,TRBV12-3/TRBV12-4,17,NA,CASSFPPQGAHTGELFF,TGTGCCAGCAGTTTCCCCCCCCAGGGGGCTCACACCGGGGAGCTGTTTTTT
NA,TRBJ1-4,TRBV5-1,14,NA,CASSIGTQTEKLFF,TGCGCCAGCAGCATCGGGACGCAGACTGAAAAACTGTTTTTT
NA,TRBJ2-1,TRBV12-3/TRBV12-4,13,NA,CASTTRAINEQFF,TGTGCCAGCACAACCCGGGCCATCAATGAGCAGTTCTTC
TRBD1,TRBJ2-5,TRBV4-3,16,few,CASSQDFGTGGETQYF,TGCGCCAGCAGCCAAGATTTCGGGACAGGGGGAGAGACCCAGTACTTC
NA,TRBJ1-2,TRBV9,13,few,CASSDGDTYGYTF,TGTGCCAGCAGCGACGGGGATACCTATGGCTACACCTTC
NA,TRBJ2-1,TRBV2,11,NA,CASSEWNEQFF,TGTGCCAGCAGTGAATGGAATGAGCAGTTCTTC
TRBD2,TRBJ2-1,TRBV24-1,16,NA,CATSDAIRGDYNEQFF,TGTGCCACCAGTGATGCTATTCGGGGGGACTACAATGAGCAGTTCTTC
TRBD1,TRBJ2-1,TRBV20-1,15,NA,CSARIPDRGLNEQFF,TGCAGTGCTAGGATCCCGGACAGGGGGCTCAATGAGCAGTTCTTC
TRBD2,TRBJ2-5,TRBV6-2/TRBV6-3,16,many,CASSSLGLAGEETQYF,TGTGCCAGCAGTTCTTTGGGACTAGCGGGAGAAGAGACCCAGTACTTC